What follows are 6 T cell receptor beta chains derived from one specimen sequenced in a study of OX40 agonist ivuxolimab in advanced cancers. Using immunoSEQ multiplex PCR, the repertoire was profiled, and TCRdb retains in-frame clones only, with some absent. The sample includes tens of thousands of clones, approximately 90% of them seen just once. The starting material was CD4+ or CD8+ T cells sorted from blood, obtained in a trial of the OX40 agonist ivuxolimab. The receptor set was obtained from an adult with an advanced solid tumor such as melanoma, head and neck, liver or kidney cancer.

The chain is built from TRBV7-6 and TRBJ2-5; D is ambiguous. Germline CDR1 is SGHVS and CDR2 is FNYEAQ. The CDR3 loop spans 14 amino acids. Trimming removed 11 bases at V and 4 bases at J, with 20 bases between. The CDR3, as DNA: TGTGCCCTCAGAGTTTGGGGTAGTGGAGAGACCCAGTACTTC. Its protein is CALRVWGSGETQYF.

This chain uses TRBV6-5 with TRBJ1-2, with D tentatively TRBD1 (6 bases). The length of the CDR3 is 15 residues. The V gene lost 4 bases and the J gene lost 6 bases, with 18 bases spanning the gap. CDR1 and CDR2 from the germline V gene are MNHEY and SVGAGI. The CDR3 bases are TGTGCCAGCAGTTTGAGGGGGGGCTTGTTAGATGGCTACACCTTC. Protein sequence: CASSLRGGLLDGYTF.

V usage is TRBV28 and J usage is TRBJ2-1, with 15 bases that match TRBD2. The V gene's germline CDR1 is MDHEN and CDR2 SYDVKM. The length of the CDR3 is 17 residues. J gave up 2 bases and V 6 bases, and 5 bases lay outside the gene matches. As DNA, the CDR3 is TGTGCCAGCAGCATCGGGACTAGCGGGAGGACCTACAATGAGCAGTTCTTC. Protein sequence: CASSIGTSGRTYNEQFF.

The rearrangement joins TRBV5-1 to TRBJ2-1, with 12 bases that match TRBD2. Germline CDR1 reads SGHRS; CDR2 reads YFSETQ. CDR3 length equals 16 residues. The V segment lost 3 bases and the J segment 6 bases; nucleotides outside the gene matches: 7. DNA for the CDR3: TGCGCCAGCAGCTGGCTCCCTAGCGGGAGGGCCAATGAGCAGTTCTTC. The encoded protein is CASSWLPSGRANEQFF.

The V call is TRBV15, the J call TRBJ2-3; 8 bases match TRBD1. V lost 5 bases to trimming and J lost 5 bases; unmatched junction nucleotides: 6. Germline loops: CDR1 LNHNV, CDR2 YYDKDF (reference sequence). The CDR3 extends over 14 amino acids. This CDR3 reads CATSLGTGEDTQYF. In DNA form, the CDR3 reads TGTGCCACCAGCCTAGGGACAGGAGAAGATACGCAGTATTTT.

The V call is TRBV25-1, the J call TRBJ2-2; D call uncertain. Germline V gene sequence: CDR1 MGHDK, CDR2 SYGVNS. The V gene lost 5 bases and the J gene lost 0 bases, with 4 bases spanning the gap. The CDR3 contains 13 residues. Here the CDR3 reads CASSSTNTGELFF. In nucleotides, the CDR3 is TGTGCCAGCAGTTCAACGAACACCGGGGAGCTGTTTTTT.